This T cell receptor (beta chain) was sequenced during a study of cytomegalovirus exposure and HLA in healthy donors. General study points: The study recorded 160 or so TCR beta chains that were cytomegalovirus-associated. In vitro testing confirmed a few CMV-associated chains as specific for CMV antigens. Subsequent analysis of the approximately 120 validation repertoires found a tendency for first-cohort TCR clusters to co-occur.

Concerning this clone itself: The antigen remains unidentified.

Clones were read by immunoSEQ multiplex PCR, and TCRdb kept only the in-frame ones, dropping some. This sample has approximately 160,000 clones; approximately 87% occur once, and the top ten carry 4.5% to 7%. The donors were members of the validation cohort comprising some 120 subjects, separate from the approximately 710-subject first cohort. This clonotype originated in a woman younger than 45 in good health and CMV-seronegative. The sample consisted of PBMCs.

The CDR3 nucleotides are TGCGCCAGCAGCTGGACAGGGGGCGGAAGAGATACGCAGTATTTT. This encodes CASSWTGGGRDTQYF. The V and J genes are TRBV5-1 and TRBJ2-3; 11 nucleotides match TRBD1. The CDR3 length is 15 residues. V gave up 3 bases and J gave up 5 bases; unmatched junction bases: 5. Germline V lookup: CDR1 SGHRS, CDR2 YFSETQ.